This TCR beta chain is drawn from a study of T cells after posttransplantation cyclophosphamide. Assay used: immunoSEQ multiplex PCR; TCRdb lists only in-frame clones, some missing. The sample shows approximately 27,000 clones, none of them appearing just once. This clone came up many times. V was clipped by 8 bases and J by 0 bases; unmatched bases: 0. There are 13 residues in the CDR3. Germline V CDR1 and CDR2: MNHEY, SMNVEV (reference sequence). Sequenced material: PBMCs. The V and J genes are TRBV27 and TRBJ2-2; 7 nucleotides agree with TRBD1. This TCR was recovered from a man aged 50 to 59 in good health, CMV-negative, and a related stem cell transplant donor. The CDR3 region is CASGQANTGELFF. CDR3 bases: TGTGCCAGCGGACAGGCGAACACCGGGGAGCTGTTTTTT.